This is a list of T cell receptor beta chains from one sample in a study of Graves' ophthalmopathy and Graves' hyperthyroidism. TCRdb called the multiplex PCR reads again in MiXCR, with one record for every CDR3 protein. The sample has 260,000 or so distinct CDR3 sequences; around 50% are singletons. Sequencing used peripheral blood. The receptors here all came from an adult man with Graves' ophthalmopathy. CDR3s include the opening cysteine and the closing phenylalanine or tryptophan. The D gene is left open where the match is weak. Clone size is not always given. Where it is, it says once, few, many or a class for expanded clones.

TGTGCCAGCAGCTCCAGCCTTAATGAAAAACTGTTTTTT CASSSSLNEKLFF TRBV7-9 NA TRBJ1-4 few
TGTGCTAGCAGCTTCTTGGTTGGGGATGAGACCCAGTACTTC CASSFLVGDETQYF TRBV7-7 NA TRBJ2-5 few
TGTGCCAGCAGACACACAGGGGCTTCGTCCTACGAGCAGTACTTC CASRHTGASSYEQYF TRBV6-5 TRBD1 TRBJ2-7 NA
TGTGCCACCAGTGATTTTACAGGGACCGGGGAGCTGTTTTTT CATSDFTGTGELFF TRBV24-1 NA TRBJ2-2 NA
TGTGCCAGCGCCTCAAGGGACAACGTCCTGACTTTC CASASRDNVLTF TRBV7-3 NA TRBJ2-6 NA
TGTGCCAGCAGCTTAGGGACAGGGGTCAACGGGGAGCTGTTTTTT CASSLGTGVNGELFF TRBV7-2 TRBD1 TRBJ2-2 NA
TGTGCCAGCAGCCAAGATCCCGGACGGAATGGTAATTCACCCCTCCACTTT CASSQDPGRNGNSPLHF TRBV7-2 NA TRBJ1-6 NA
TGTGCCAGCAGCGTAGGGCTGAGCAGGAACACCGGGGAGCTGTTTTTT CASSVGLSRNTGELFF TRBV9 NA TRBJ2-2 once
TGTGCCAGCCAAATGTCCAGCGAAGCTTACGAGCAGTACTTC CASQMSSEAYEQYF TRBV27 NA TRBJ2-7 NA
TGTGCCAGCAGCTTAGCAGTGCGGCAGGCTGCAACTAATGAAAAACTGTTTTTT CASSLAVRQAATNEKLFF TRBV7-9 NA TRBJ1-4 few
TGTGCCACCAGCAGTGCTAACAGGGTTGGCGGGGAGCTGTTTTTT CATSSANRVGGELFF TRBV15 NA TRBJ2-2 NA
TGTGCCAGCAGCTCCCGGGGTCTAGTTTCGGCCCAGTACTTC CASSSRGLVSAQYF TRBV7-3 NA TRBJ2-5 NA
TGCGCCAGCAGTACAGGGATTGGCAATCAGCCCCAGCATTTT CASSTGIGNQPQHF TRBV15 NA TRBJ1-5 NA
TGTGCCAGCAGTCGACGGAGCTCTGGAAACACCATATATTTT CASSRRSSGNTIYF TRBV12-3/TRBV12-4 NA TRBJ1-3 NA
TGTGCCAGCACCAACGGTTCTACCTACGAGCAGTACTTC CASTNGSTYEQYF TRBV12-3/TRBV12-4 NA TRBJ2-7 NA
TGTGCCAGCAGCTTCTGGGGCGGGGAGCTGTTTTTT CASSFWGGELFF TRBV11-2 NA TRBJ2-2 NA
TGTGCCAGCAGTGGCGGCACAGGGCTATTCAATCCCCAGCATTTT CASSGGTGLFNPQHF TRBV12-3/TRBV12-4 NA TRBJ1-5 once
TGTGCCAGAGAGACCTACTCCACCAATTCACCCCTCCACTTT CARETYSTNSPLHF TRBV12-3/TRBV12-4 NA TRBJ1-6 NA
TGTGCCAGTACCCTCCCCACGGGGAATCAGCCCCAGCATTTT CASTLPTGNQPQHF TRBV19 NA TRBJ1-5 once
TGTGCCAGCAGCGTAGCGGTCGGAAGGGAAGAGACCCAGTACTTC CASSVAVGREETQYF TRBV9 NA TRBJ2-5 NA
TGTGCCAGCAGTGCCCCAACAGGGAATCAGCCCCAGCATTTT CASSAPTGNQPQHF TRBV2 NA TRBJ1-5 many
TGTGCCAGCAGGACCGGACTCGGGATAAATTCACCCCTCCACTTT CASRTGLGINSPLHF TRBV7-2 NA TRBJ1-6 few
TGTGCCATCAGTTCCTGGACAGGGGGCTCCTACGAGCAGTACTTC CAISSWTGGSYEQYF TRBV10-3 TRBD1 TRBJ2-7 once
TGTGCCAGCAGTCCAGAGGGGACTGGGGCCAACGTCCTGACTTTC CASSPEGTGANVLTF TRBV7-9 NA TRBJ2-6 NA
TGCGCCAGCAGCTTGGATAAAGGGGACTACGAGCAGTACTTC CASSLDKGDYEQYF TRBV9 NA TRBJ2-7 NA
TGCAGTGCCCTGGGGAGCGAAGATTCCTACGAGCAGTACTTC CSALGSEDSYEQYF TRBV20-1 NA TRBJ2-7 many
TGCAGTGCGCCCGACCAGGCGAACACTGAAGCTTTCTTT CSAPDQANTEAFF TRBV20-1 NA TRBJ1-1 few
TGCGCCAGCAGCCAACAGGGACCCTATGGCTACACCTTC CASSQQGPYGYTF TRBV4-1 NA TRBJ1-2 NA
TGTGCCAGCAGCTTGAAACTTGACCCAGGGCACGAGCAGTACTTC CASSLKLDPGHEQYF TRBV7-9 NA TRBJ2-7 few
TGTGCCAGCAGCTTAGGCGCCGAGGAGCCCCAGTACTTC CASSLGAEEPQYF TRBV11-2 NA TRBJ2-5 NA
TGCAGCGTTGGGGGGACATTGAACACCGGGGAGCTGTTTTTT CSVGGTLNTGELFF TRBV29-1 NA TRBJ2-2 few
TGCAGCGTTGAAGGTCTAGCGGGCAATGAGCAGTTCTTC CSVEGLAGNEQFF TRBV29-1 TRBD2 TRBJ2-1 NA
TGTGCCAGTAGTTACGGACTGGGATCCTACGAGCAGTACTTC CASSYGLGSYEQYF TRBV19 NA TRBJ2-7 few
TGTGCCAGCAGCTTCGGTCAACAGGGCTCCTACGAGCAGTACTTC CASSFGQQGSYEQYF TRBV7-2 NA TRBJ2-7 NA
TGTGCCAGCAGCCCTAACGCGGTAGGGGATGAGGACTATGGCTACACCTTC CASSPNAVGDEDYGYTF TRBV12-3/TRBV12-4 NA TRBJ1-2 NA
TGCAGCGTTGAAGATCAGGGGACAGGGGAGGCTTTCTTT CSVEDQGTGEAFF TRBV29-1 TRBD1 TRBJ1-1 many
TGTGCCAGCAGTTACTCGTCAGCGTCATATAATTCACCCCTCCACTTT CASSYSSASYNSPLHF TRBV6-5 NA TRBJ1-6 NA
TGTGCCAGCAGCTTGTTGTCAGGAATGACCCCCTACGAGCAGTACTTC CASSLLSGMTPYEQYF TRBV7-8 NA TRBJ2-7 NA
TGTGCCAGCAGTGAAGGAGCACCGAATAATTCACCCCTCCACTTT CASSEGAPNNSPLHF TRBV2 NA TRBJ1-6 many
TGTGCCAGCAGCGTAGCAGCGGGGGTGGTCGACACCGGGGAGCTGTTTTTT CASSVAAGVVDTGELFF TRBV9 TRBD2 TRBJ2-2 NA
TGCGCCAGCAGCTTAGTCGACAGGACCTTGCGCTCTGGGGCCAACGTCCTGACTTTC CASSLVDRTLRSGANVLTF TRBV5-1 NA TRBJ2-6 NA
TGTGCCAGCAGCACCGGACAGCTTAACACCGGGGAGCTGTTTTTT CASSTGQLNTGELFF TRBV5-6 NA TRBJ2-2 many